What follows are 2 T cell receptor beta chains derived from one specimen sequenced in a study of OX40 agonist ivuxolimab in advanced cancers. Clones were sequenced by immunoSEQ multiplex PCR, and TCRdb holds only the in-frame ones, with some missing. Altogether about 61,000 clones are present, about 92% being singletons, with the ten largest covering approximately 23%. The sequences come from CD4+ or CD8+ T cells sorted from blood, collected in a trial of the OX40 agonist ivuxolimab. The source is an adult with an advanced solid tumor such as melanoma, head and neck, liver or kidney cancer.

The chain is built from TRBV11-3 and TRBJ2-1; TRBD2 agrees at 9 bases. The CDR3 extends over 15 amino acids. V was pared by 4 bases and J by 7 bases, with 8 bases of the junction left unmatched. Germline assignment: CDR1 SGHNT and CDR2 YENEEA. The CDR3 loop reads CASSYPGTSWNEQFF. The CDR3 region has the DNA TGTGCCAGCAGCTACCCCGGGACTAGCTGGAATGAGCAGTTCTTC.

In DNA form, the CDR3 reads TGTGCCAGCAGGCCACTAAGTGCCTACGAGCAGTACTTC. This encodes CASRPLSAYEQYF. The chain uses TRBV6-1 and TRBJ2-7; D is unresolved. Germline loops: CDR1 MNHNS, CDR2 SASEGT. Trimming cost V 6 bases and J 2 bases, with 11 bases left between them. The CDR3 contains 13 residues.